The 32 T cell receptor beta chains below were found in one sample sequenced in a study of T-cell memory formation after mild COVID-19. TCRdb itself ran the 5' RACE reads through MiXCR, one entry per CDR3 protein. The profile shows approximately 89,000 distinct CDR3 sequences, 10% to 15% of them singletons. Sequenced sample: PBMCs or a T cell subset sorted from them (not recorded which). Source of these receptors: a man younger than 35 who had mild COVID-19 (a few samples of this study predate the infection). Cell type and time point are not known.

J is TRBJ1-5 and V is TRBV4-2; D is unresolved. Germline assignment: CDR1 LGHNA and CDR2 YNFKEQ. Trimming cost V 1 base and J 0 bases, with 19 bases left between them. This CDR3 has 19 amino acids. The CDR3 here is CASSQVEHRWSYSNQPQHF. In DNA, the CDR3 is TGTGCCAGCAGCCAAGTAGAGCACCGCTGGTCTTATAGCAATCAGCCCCAGCATTTT.

The rearrangement joins TRBV12-5 to TRBJ2-6; 10 nucleotides match TRBD1. The CDR3 sequence is 16 residues long. Germline lookup yields CDR1 LGHNT and CDR2 FRNRAP. The trim removed 6 bases at V and 4 bases at J, leaving 6 bases unmatched. Written as DNA, the CDR3 is TGTGCTAGTGGGAGACAGGGGGCCGTGGGGGCCAACGTCCTGACTTTC. Translating it yields CASGRQGAVGANVLTF.

This clonotype was counted only a few times. The chain combines TRBV29-1 with TRBJ2-2; no reliable D call. Trimming took off 4 bases at V and 0 bases at J, with 15 bases between the two ends. The germline CDR1 and CDR2 sequences are SQVTM and ANQGSEA. The CDR3 is 16 amino acids. The CDR3 region is CSVGGWADTNTGELFF. CDR3 bases: TGCAGCGTTGGAGGATGGGCAGATACGAACACCGGGGAGCTGTTTTTT.

The rearrangement links TRBV6-5 to TRBJ2-5; maybe TRBD1 (6 bases). The V gene lost 8 bases and the J gene lost 0 bases, with 7 bases spanning the gap. In germline, CDR1 is MNHEY, CDR2 SVGAGI. The CDR3 length is 12 residues. The CDR3 is CASRDNQETQYF. The DNA of the CDR3 is TGTGCCAGCCGGGACAACCAAGAGACCCAGTACTTC.

Only a few counts were recorded for this clonotype. The chain is built from TRBV4-3 and TRBJ2-3; either TRBD1 or TRBD2 may fit D (6 bases each). Germline V lookup: CDR1 LGHNA, CDR2 YSLEER. Trimming pared 4 bases from V and 5 bases from J, leaving 19 bases between. The CDR3 covers 16 residues. Here the CDR3 DNA reads TGCGCCAGCAGCCCCACCCTCGACGGGGGCAGAGATACGCAGTATTTT. Its translation: CASSPTLDGGRDTQYF.

CDR3 protein: CASSFTGRPDQPQHF. CDR3 sequence (DNA): TGTGCCAGCAGTTTTACCGGGAGGCCAGATCAGCCCCAGCATTTT. V usage is TRBV6-2 or TRBV6-3 and J usage is TRBJ1-5; the D is unclear. The CDR3 extends over 15 amino acids. Trimming stripped 4 bases from V and 5 bases from J, with 15 bases between. The germline gives CDR1 MNHEY, CDR2 SVGEGT.

This clonotype has just a few counts. The chain recombines TRBV11-2 with TRBJ2-2; unclear D gene. CDR1 and CDR2 (germline): SGHAT, FQNNGV. The CDR3 covers 11 residues. Between the trimmed V and J ends, which lost 5 bases and 8 bases, there was a span of 6 bases. The CDR3 coding sequence is TGTGCCAGCAGCGCCTCGGGGGAGCTGTTTTTT. Protein sequence: CASSASGELFF.

The rearrangement joins TRBV7-9 to TRBJ1-3; D is unresolved. The CDR3 has 16 residues. CDR1 SEHNR and CDR2 FQNEAQ come from the germline V gene (reference sequence). The germline V and J ends were trimmed by 0 bases and 3 bases, with 12 bases remaining between them. The CDR3 DNA sequence: TGTGCCAGCAGCTTAGCTGGTCACGACCTTGGAAACACCATATATTTT. This translates into CASSLAGHDLGNTIYF.

V is TRBV7-3 and J is TRBJ1-1; TRBD1 might be the D (6 bases). Trimming shortened V by 4 bases and J by 1 base, and 19 bases separated the two germline ends. CDR1 and CDR2 (germline): SGHTA, FQGTGA. The CDR3 runs 17 residues. The CDR3 DNA follows: TGTGCCAGCAGCTCGACTTTGATCGGGACACCGAACACTGAAGCTTTCTTT. As protein: CASSSTLIGTPNTEAFF.

The chain couples TRBV20-1 to TRBJ2-1; 11 bases fit TRBD2. The junction had 8 bases not matched to a gene; V was cut back by 5 bases and J by 8 bases. The CDR3 runs to 14 residues. CDR1 and CDR2 from the germline V gene are DFQATT and SNEGSKA (reference sequence). Here the CDR3 DNA reads TGCAGTGCTCCCCTAGCGGGGGGTAGGCATGAGCAGTTCTTC. Its translation: CSAPLAGGRHEQFF.

This clonotype was counted a few times. The chain employs TRBV7-3 and TRBJ1-1; no definite D call. Germline CDR1 SGHTA, CDR2 FQGTGA. V shed 2 bases and J shed 14 bases, with 15 bases lying between them. CDR3 length: 12 amino acids. The CDR3 region has the DNA TGTGCCAGCAGCTTAGACGGCAGTCCTCCCTTCTTT. This translates into CASSLDGSPPFF.

The chain carries TRBV7-9 and TRBJ2-2; D is possibly TRBD2 (6 bases). Between the trimmed V and J ends, which lost 6 bases and 8 bases, there was a span of 19 bases. Germline lookup yields CDR1 SEHNR and CDR2 FQNEAQ (reference sequence). This CDR3 region has 15 residues. This CDR3 reads CASRAPGLPVGELFF. In nucleotides, the CDR3 is TGTGCCAGCAGGGCACCGGGACTCCCTGTGGGGGAGCTGTTTTTT.

This clonotype occurred many times. The CDR3 loop is CASSLRPGDEQYV. The DNA for the CDR3 is TGCGCCAGCAGCTTGCGACCAGGGGACGAGCAGTACGTC. V usage is TRBV5-1 and J usage is TRBJ2-7; D possibly corresponds to TRBD1 (6 bases). The CDR3 runs to 13 residues. V shed 1 base and J shed 5 bases, with 10 bases lying between them. Germline loops: CDR1 SGHRS, CDR2 YFSETQ.

The sample holds a few counts of this clonotype. The J gene is TRBJ2-3, the V gene TRBV9, with D perhaps matching TRBD2 (7 bases). Trimming took off 1 base at V and 1 base at J, with 13 bases between the two ends. CDR1 is SGDLS and CDR2 is YYNGEE in the germline V gene. The CDR3 has 16 residues. In DNA, the CDR3 is TGTGCCAGCAGCGTATCTGGCGGGGGCCGCACAGATACGCAGTATTTT. It is translated as CASSVSGGGRTDTQYF.

This clonotype showed up many times. The chain is built from TRBV12-3 or TRBV12-4 and TRBJ2-2, with D perhaps given as TRBD1 or TRBD2 (5 bases each). V lost 7 bases and J 1 base, leaving 13 bases between the germline ends. The CDR3 is 15 residues long. The CDR3 sequence is CASTWGTVNTGELFF. As DNA, the CDR3 is TGTGCCAGCACCTGGGGGACCGTGAACACCGGGGAGCTGTTTTTT.

This clonotype was counted a few times. The chain recombines TRBV12-5 with TRBJ2-5; D perhaps matches TRBD1 (6 bases). Trimming pared 3 bases from V and 1 base from J, leaving 12 bases between. This CDR3 has 15 amino acids. Per the germline V gene, CDR1 is LGHNT and CDR2 is FRNRAP. The chain's CDR3 is CASGFYLGGQETQYF. The CDR3 nucleotides are TGTGCTAGTGGTTTCTATTTAGGGGGCCAAGAGACCCAGTACTTC.

This clonotype appeared a few times. J is TRBJ2-7 and V is TRBV2; 7 bases map to TRBD1. J lost 6 bases, V lost 5 bases, and 10 bases had no gene match. CDR1 is SNHLY and CDR2 is FYNNEI in the germline V gene. The CDR3 runs 14 residues. The chain's CDR3 is CASSPYTGAGEQYF. DNA for the CDR3: TGTGCCAGCAGTCCGTACACAGGGGCCGGCGAGCAGTACTTC. Combining the CDR3 with reference TRBV2 and TRBJ2-7 gives the whole variable domain EPEVTQTPSHQVTQMGQEVILRCVPISNHLYFYWYRQILGQKVEFLVSFYNNEISEKSEIFDDQFSVERPDGSNFTLKIRSTKLEDSAMYFCASSPYTGAGEQYFGPGTRLTVT.

The rearrangement joins TRBV5-6 to TRBJ1-1; D is perhaps TRBD1 (6 bases). The CDR3 has 16 amino acids. With 0 bases removed from V and 2 bases from J, the gap between germline ends came to 14 bases. The germline CDR1 and CDR2 sequences are SGHDT and YYEEEE. The CDR3 region has the DNA TGTGCCAGCAGCTTGGAGGGGGGCGCGGGTAACACTGAAGCTTTCTTT. This encodes CASSLEGGAGNTEAFF.

This clonotype showed up just a few times. This chain joins TRBV6-5 and TRBJ2-1; unclear D gene. The length of the CDR3 is 14 residues. The V end lost 2 bases, the J end lost 9 bases, and 14 bases lay between the germline ends. Germline CDR1 and CDR2: MNHEY and SVGAGI. The CDR3: CASSYGSGLGEQFF. CDR3 nucleotide sequence: TGTGCCAGCAGTTACGGCTCAGGTCTAGGTGAGCAGTTCTTC.

The chain has TRBV12-3 or TRBV12-4 and TRBJ2-5; 10 bases fit TRBD1. The CDR3 runs to 15 residues. With 0 bases clipped from V and 2 bases from J, the junction kept 0 bases outside the gene matches. In nucleotides, the CDR3 is TGTGCCAGCAGTTTAGCGGACAGGGGGCAAGAGACCCAGTACTTC. Amino acid sequence: CASSLADRGQETQYF.

This clonotype was detected only a few times. The CDR3 here is CSVEDIPARDTEAFF. Here the CDR3 DNA reads TGCAGCGTTGAAGACATTCCCGCTAGGGACACTGAAGCTTTCTTT. This rearrangement joins TRBV29-1 to TRBJ1-1; no clear D gene. V was trimmed by 0 bases and J by 3 bases, leaving 14 bases between them. This CDR3 comprises 15 residues. Germline CDR1 SQVTM, CDR2 ANQGSEA.

The chain uses TRBV12-3 or TRBV12-4 and TRBJ2-1, with no clear D. CDR3 length: 13 residues. V gave up 6 bases and J gave up 5 bases, with 11 bases separating them. CDR3 nucleotide sequence: TGTGCCAGCAGGACACGGGTCGACAATGAGCAGTTCTTC. Residues: CASRTRVDNEQFF.

The chain combines TRBV6-2 or TRBV6-3 with TRBJ1-1; D is undetermined. The ends were cut back, 2 bases at V and 8 bases at J, with 12 bases in the middle. CDR3 length: 13 amino acids. Per the germline V gene, CDR1 is MNHEY and CDR2 is SVGEGT. The CDR3 reads CASSYPLFPEAFF. In nucleotides, the CDR3 is TGTGCCAGCAGTTACCCCCTGTTTCCGGAAGCTTTCTTT.

The chain recombines TRBV6-6 with TRBJ1-5; 7 bases align to TRBD1. Germline values: CDR1 MNHNY, CDR2 SVGAGI (reference sequence). V gave up 0 bases and J gave up 5 bases; unmatched junction bases: 7. The CDR3 covers 16 residues. The CDR3 reads CASSYSLQGDYQPQHF. The CDR3 DNA is TGTGCCAGCAGTTACTCGCTCCAGGGGGATTATCAGCCCCAGCATTTT.

This clonotype was picked up a small number of times. The chain uses TRBV18 and TRBJ2-7, with D possibly being TRBD2 (5 bases). The CDR3 consists of 15 residues. V lost 1 base and J lost 0, with 10 bases in between. Germline-derived CDR1 and CDR2 are KGHSH and LQKENI. The DNA for the CDR3 is TGTGCCAGCTCACCACTCCCGGGGTACTCCTACGAGCAGTACTTC. It encodes CASSPLPGYSYEQYF.

This clonotype was seen a handful of times. The chain couples TRBV12-3 or TRBV12-4 to TRBJ1-1; D is undetermined. This CDR3 has 11 residues. V dropped 7 bases and J dropped 10 bases, with 13 bases sitting between them. CDR3: CASMGISGAFF. CDR3 bases: TGTGCCAGCATGGGAATCAGTGGAGCTTTCTTT.

This chain joins TRBV7-2 and TRBJ2-5; 7 positions match TRBD1. This CDR3 has 15 amino acids. Germline V gene data show CDR1 as SGHTA and CDR2 as FQGNSA. Unmatched junction bases numbered 7, after V lost 1 base and J lost 5 bases. The CDR3 sequence is CASSLDRGLRETQYF. CDR3 coding DNA: TGTGCCAGCAGCTTAGATAGGGGGCTCAGGGAGACCCAGTACTTC.

This clonotype has at least ten counts. V usage is TRBV7-9 and J usage is TRBJ2-5; D might be TRBD1 (6 bases). Germline V gene sequence: CDR1 SEHNR, CDR2 FQNEAQ (reference sequence). V shed 2 bases and J shed 5 bases, with 18 bases lying between them. The CDR3 contains 16 residues. The CDR3 sequence: CASSLTPGHLGETQYF. The CDR3, as DNA: TGTGCCAGCAGCTTAACACCGGGACACCTTGGGGAGACCCAGTACTTC.

This clonotype has only a few counts. The rearrangement links TRBV7-9 to TRBJ2-1; D not resolved. In germline, CDR1 is SEHNR, CDR2 FQNEAQ (reference sequence). The CDR3 length is 12 residues. Trimming took off 3 bases at V and 9 bases at J, with 9 bases between the two ends. CDR3 region: CASSFFPVEQFF. CDR3 nucleotide sequence: TGTGCCAGCAGCTTCTTCCCGGTTGAGCAGTTCTTC.

This clonotype showed up just a few times. The chain links TRBV12-3 or TRBV12-4 to TRBJ2-1, with D perhaps assigned TRBD1 or TRBD2 (7 bases each). The CDR3 totals 14 residues. V lost 4 bases and J lost 10, with 17 bases in between. CDR3 sequence (DNA): TGTGCCAGCAGTTCAGGGGGGGGGGCCGTGGAGCAGTTCTTC. Its protein product is CASSSGGGAVEQFF.

There are a few counts of this clonotype. The chain couples TRBV21-1 to TRBJ2-5; the D call in the table, TRBD1, was not verified against the DNA. TRBV21-1 is flagged as a pseudogene. The CDR3 loop spans 16 amino acids. Here the CDR3 DNA reads TGTGCCAGCAGCTGGGGCGGCAGGGGGCGCCAAGAGACCCAGTACTTC. Protein sequence: CASSWGGRGRQETQYF.

This clonotype showed up just a few times. This sequence joins TRBV11-3 and TRBJ2-1; 8 nucleotides line up with TRBD1. The CDR3 loop spans 15 amino acids. V dropped 5 bases and J dropped 5; count of bases not matched to a gene: 8. Germline-derived CDR1 and CDR2 are SGHNT and YENEEA. The chain's CDR3 is CASSPRTGKDNEQFF. In nucleotides, the CDR3 is TGTGCCAGCAGCCCCAGGACAGGGAAAGACAATGAGCAGTTCTTC.